These 22 T cell receptor beta chains originate from one sample sequenced in a study of identical twins' blood T cells. TCRdb redid the calling of the 5' RACE reads with MiXCR, one entry per CDR3 protein. The data hold a few hundred thousand distinct CDR3 sequences, with 25% to 35% observed a single time. Sequences were obtained from PBMCs. The receptors here all came from a woman between 18 and 49 years old in good health.

This clonotype was counted only a few times. The chain recombines TRBV29-1 with TRBJ1-1; 8 nucleotides align to TRBD1. The CDR3 sequence is 12 residues long. Germline V gives CDR1 SQVTM, CDR2 ANQGSEA. The trim removed 7 bases at V and 4 bases at J, leaving 5 bases unmatched. CDR3 protein: CSGLTGGTEAFF. The CDR3 DNA sequence: TGCAGCGGCCTTACAGGGGGCACTGAAGCTTTCTTT.

Details on this clonotype: A read error is likely, as this CDR3 ends without the conserved phenylalanine or tryptophan. V and J are TRBV6-2 or TRBV6-3 and TRBJ2-2, with 7 positions matching TRBD2. Germline loops: CDR1 MNHEY, CDR2 SVGEGT. The CDR3 is 14 amino acids. The trim removed 5 bases at V and 8 bases at J, leaving 8 bases unmatched. CDR3 in amino acids: CASSLAVEQGELFS. For the CDR3, the DNA is TGTGCCAGCAGTCTAGCGGTTGAACAGGGGGAGCTGTTTTCT.

The rearrangement joins TRBV4-2 to TRBJ1-1; tentative D call: TRBD1 (6 bases). This CDR3 is 17 amino acids long. V lost 2 bases and J 5 bases, leaving 21 bases between the germline ends. Germline V gene data show CDR1 as LGHNA and CDR2 as YNFKEQ. The CDR3 DNA is TGTGCCAGCAGCCAACCCTGGGGGCAGACGGCCGCGACTGAAGCTTTCTTT. Translating it yields CASSQPWGQTAATEAFF.

The chain couples TRBV12-3 or TRBV12-4 to TRBJ2-1; weak D call: TRBD1 (5 bases). This CDR3 region has 13 residues. V shed 5 bases and J shed 5 bases, with 10 bases lying between them. The CDR3 here is CASSPRQHNEQFF. The CDR3 coding sequence is TGTGCCAGCAGTCCGCGACAGCACAATGAGCAGTTCTTC.

V gene TRBV10-3 combines with J gene TRBJ2-2; 11 bases match TRBD1. V gave up 11 bases and J gave up 6 bases; unmatched junction bases: 17. The CDR3 is 17 amino acids. Germline CDR1 ENHRY, CDR2 SYGVKD. The CDR3 DNA reads TGTGCCTCAACGTGGGGACAGGGGGTAGATTTTGCCGGGGAGCTGTTTTTT. Protein: CASTWGQGVDFAGELFF.

Regarding this clonotype: The junction does not match germline at one end; this may be a read error. The J gene is TRBJ1-4, the V gene TRBV29-1, with D tentatively TRBD1 (6 bases). The CDR3 length is 14 residues. Germline values: CDR1 SQVTM, CDR2 ANQGSEA. This CDR3 reads CSVKRGATSEKLFF. CDR3 coding DNA: TGCAGCGTCAAAAGGGGGGCAACTAGTGAAAAACTGTTTTTT.

J is TRBJ1-1 and V is TRBV10-3, with TRBD1 identical over 11 bases. Trimming cost V 5 bases and J 1 base; bases outside gene matches: 3. The CDR3 has 15 residues. Germline lookup yields CDR1 ENHRY and CDR2 SYGVKD. CDR3 bases: TGTGCCATCAGTCGGGACAGGGGGGCGAACACTGAAGCTTTCTTT. Residues: CAISRDRGANTEAFF.

The gene calls are TRBV7-9 and TRBJ2-7; D gene uncertain. Germline V gene data show CDR1 as SEHNR and CDR2 as FQNEAQ (reference sequence). The CDR3 is 12 amino acids. Deletions cut 3 bases from V and 5 bases from J, with 8 bases between. Here the CDR3 DNA reads TGTGCCAGCAGCTTGTCCTACCACGAGCAGTACTTC. This sequence encodes CASSLSYHEQYF.

This clonotype was recorded a few times. The V gene is TRBV10-2, the J gene TRBJ2-7; D is unclear. V lost 3 bases to trimming and J lost 0 bases, with 21 bases between them. The germline V gene has CDR1 WSHSY and CDR2 SAAADI. The CDR3 sequence is 18 residues long. Here the CDR3 reads CASSDPTLVTWSSYEQYF. CDR3 DNA sequence: TGCGCCAGCAGTGACCCTACTCTCGTGACTTGGAGCTCCTACGAGCAGTACTTC.

This clonotype was counted a few times. The chain combines TRBV28 with TRBJ2-7; perhaps TRBD1 as D (5 bases). Per germline, CDR1 MDHEN and CDR2 SYDVKM. Trimming pared 8 bases from V and 7 bases from J, leaving 9 bases between. The CDR3 runs to 10 residues. The CDR3: CASGAEEQYF. The DNA of the CDR3 is TGTGCCAGCGGGGCGGAGGAGCAGTACTTC.

This clonotype was observed a handful of times. In nucleotides, the CDR3 is TGTGCCAGCACAAAGGACAGGGGGAACACTGAAGCTTTCTTT. Translating gives CASTKDRGNTEAFF. The chain recombines TRBV27 with TRBJ1-1; 9 positions agree with TRBD1. Per germline, CDR1 MNHEY and CDR2 SMNVEV (reference sequence). The CDR3 extends over 14 amino acids. The V segment lost 7 bases and the J segment 1 base; nucleotides outside the gene matches: 4.

The V and J genes are TRBV29-1 and TRBJ1-1; D gene unclear. The V end lost 4 bases, the J end lost 4 bases, and 10 bases lay between the germline ends. Germline V gene lookup returns CDR1 SQVTM and CDR2 ANQGSEA. CDR3 size: 12 residues. The CDR3 DNA sequence: TGCAGCGTTGGCCACCTGGGCACTGAAGCTTTCTTT. Translating gives CSVGHLGTEAFF.

In the case of this clonotype: At one boundary the junction diverges from the germline segment, which might be a read error. The gene calls are TRBV20-1 and TRBJ1-1; 8 bases map to TRBD1. Looked up from germline, CDR1 is DFQATT and CDR2 is SNEGSKA (reference sequence). CDR3 size: 13 residues. The CDR3 sequence is CSALRGPGTQAFF. CDR3 sequence (DNA): TGCAGTGCTCTCAGGGGGCCGGGCACTCAAGCTTTCTTT.

As concerns this clonotype: The junction departs from germline at one end; a sequencing error may be responsible. The J gene is TRBJ2-2, the V gene TRBV9, with TRBD2 as a possible D gene (6 bases). Germline V gene lookup returns CDR1 SGDLS and CDR2 YYNGEE. The CDR3 covers 15 residues. As DNA, the CDR3 is TGTGCCAGCAGCACCTTATCGAGCTACACCGGGGGGCTGTTTTTT. It yields the protein CASSTLSSYTGGLFF. Looking up the rest from reference TRBV9 and TRBJ2-2 gives the full variable domain: DSGVTQTPKHLITATGQRVTLRCSPRSGDLSVYWYQQSLDQGLQFLIQYYNGEERAKGNILERFSAQQFPDLHSELNLSSLELGDSALYFCASSTLSSYTGGLFFGEGSRLTVL.

This clonotype was found many times. The rearrangement uses TRBV13 and TRBJ1-4; D ambiguous. The CDR3 totals 14 residues. The germline V and J ends were trimmed by 4 bases and 7 bases, with 13 bases remaining between them. Germline V CDR1 and CDR2: PRHDT, FYEKMQ (reference sequence). CDR3 residues: CASSSHSGSEKLFF. The CDR3 DNA reads TGTGCCAGCAGCTCCCACAGCGGGTCTGAAAAACTGTTTTTT.

This rearrangement joins TRBV4-1 to TRBJ2-1; tentatively, D is TRBD2 (5 bases). The CDR3 is 13 residues long. V lost 1 base and J 6 bases, leaving 7 bases between the germline ends. Germline CDR1 is MGHRA and CDR2 is YSYEKL. This CDR3 is CASSQVGGNEQFF. As DNA, the CDR3 is TGCGCCAGCAGCCAAGTTGGAGGCAATGAGCAGTTCTTC.

This clonotype was recorded only once. Being one base from a much bigger clone, this may be a read error. The genes are TRBV7-9 and TRBJ2-1, with 7 bases matching TRBD1. CDR1 is SEHNR, CDR2 FQNEAQ, per germline (reference sequence). The J segment lost 3 bases and the V segment lost 7 bases, leaving 6 bases of the junction unmatched. The CDR3 is made up of 14 amino acids. CDR3 residues: CASIGDSVYNEQFF. The CDR3 DNA reads TGTGCCAGCATTGGGGACAGTGTCTACAATGAGCAGTTCTTC.

V is TRBV28 and J is TRBJ1-1; weak D call: TRBD1 (5 bases). V shed 5 bases and J shed 1 base, with 23 bases lying between them. Per germline, CDR1 MDHEN and CDR2 SYDVKM. CDR3 length: 18 residues. CDR3 residues: CASSPPSGTWGRNTEAFF. CDR3 coding DNA: TGTGCCAGCAGTCCCCCTTCCGGGACGTGGGGGAGGAACACTGAAGCTTTCTTT.

The chain combines TRBV7-9 with TRBJ2-7; 8 nucleotides align to TRBD2. Germline-derived CDR1 and CDR2 are SEHNR and FQNEAQ (reference sequence). This CDR3 comprises 13 residues. V lost 1 base and J lost 8; bases outside the gene matches: 4. For the CDR3, the DNA is TGTGCCAGCAGCTTAGTAGCGGGGCACCAGCAGTACTTC. Protein: CASSLVAGHQQYF.

The chain is built from TRBV7-8 and TRBJ1-2, with D hard to call. Germline V gives CDR1 SGHVS, CDR2 FQNEAQ. The CDR3 consists of 14 residues. With 1 base removed from V and 0 bases from J, the gap between germline ends came to 6 bases. CDR3 nucleotides: TGTGCCAGCAGCTTAGTGGGAGCTAACTATGGCTACACCTTC. Its protein is CASSLVGANYGYTF.

This clonotype was counted at least ten times. As DNA, the CDR3 is TGCGCCAGCTCCCCCCAGTTCGGTGCAGATACGCAGTATTTT. Protein: CASSPQFGADTQYF. This chain joins TRBV5-1 and TRBJ2-3; D remains ambiguous. The CDR3 covers 14 residues. V was clipped by 7 bases and J by 4 bases, with 16 bases between them. CDR1 and CDR2 (germline): SGHRS, YFSETQ.

This chain links TRBV6-5 with TRBJ2-7; TRBD2 might be the D (5 bases). The CDR3 has 14 amino acids. V lost 0 bases and J lost 7, with 13 bases in between. In germline, CDR1 is MNHEY, CDR2 SVGAGI. This CDR3 reads CASSYSGSRGEQYF. The CDR3 DNA follows: TGTGCCAGCAGTTACTCGGGTAGTAGAGGGGAGCAGTACTTC.